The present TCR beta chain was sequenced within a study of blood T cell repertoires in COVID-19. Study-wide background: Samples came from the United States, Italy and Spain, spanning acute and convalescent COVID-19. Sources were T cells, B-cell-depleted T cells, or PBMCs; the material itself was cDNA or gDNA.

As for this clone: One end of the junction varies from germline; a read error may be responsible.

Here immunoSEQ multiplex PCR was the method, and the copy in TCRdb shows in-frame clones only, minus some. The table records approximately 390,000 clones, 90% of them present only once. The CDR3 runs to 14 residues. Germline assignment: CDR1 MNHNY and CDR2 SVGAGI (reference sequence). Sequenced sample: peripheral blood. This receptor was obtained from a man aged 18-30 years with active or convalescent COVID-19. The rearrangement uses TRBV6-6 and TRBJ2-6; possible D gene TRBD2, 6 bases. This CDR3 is CASTPGTGANVLTF. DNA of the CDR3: TGTGCCAGCACCCCCGGGACTGGGGCCAACGTGCTGACTTTC.